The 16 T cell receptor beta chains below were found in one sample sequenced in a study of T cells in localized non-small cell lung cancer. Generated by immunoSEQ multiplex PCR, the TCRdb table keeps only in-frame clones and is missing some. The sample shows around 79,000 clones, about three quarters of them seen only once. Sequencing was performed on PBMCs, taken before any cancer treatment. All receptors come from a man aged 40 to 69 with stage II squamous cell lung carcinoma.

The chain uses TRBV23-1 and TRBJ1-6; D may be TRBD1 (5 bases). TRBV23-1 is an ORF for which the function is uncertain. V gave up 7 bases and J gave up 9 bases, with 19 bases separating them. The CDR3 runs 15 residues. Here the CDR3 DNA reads TGCGCCAGCACTACAAAGGGGAGCCGTACTTCACCCCTCCACTTT. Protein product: CASTTKGSRTSPLHF.

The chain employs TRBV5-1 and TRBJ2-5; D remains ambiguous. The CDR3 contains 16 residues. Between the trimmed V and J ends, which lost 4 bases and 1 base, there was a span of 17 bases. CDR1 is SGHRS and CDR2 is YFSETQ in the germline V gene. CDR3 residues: CASSPTLIKAQETQYF. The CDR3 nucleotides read TGCGCCAGCAGCCCCACACTGATTAAGGCCCAAGAGACCCAGTACTTC. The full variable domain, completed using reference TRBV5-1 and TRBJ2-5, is KAGVTQTPRYLIKTRGQQVTLSCSPISGHRSVSWYQQTPGQGLQFLFEYFSETQRNKGNFPGRFSGRQFSNSRSEMNVSTLELGDSALYLCASSPTLIKAQETQYFGPGTRLLVL.

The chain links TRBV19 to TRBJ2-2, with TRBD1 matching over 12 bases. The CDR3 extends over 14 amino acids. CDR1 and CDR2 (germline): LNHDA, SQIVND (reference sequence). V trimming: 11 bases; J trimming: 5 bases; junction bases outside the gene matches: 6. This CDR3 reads CAAGTGGRTGELFF. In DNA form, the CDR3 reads TGTGCCGCCGGGACAGGGGGCCGGACCGGGGAGCTGTTTTTT.

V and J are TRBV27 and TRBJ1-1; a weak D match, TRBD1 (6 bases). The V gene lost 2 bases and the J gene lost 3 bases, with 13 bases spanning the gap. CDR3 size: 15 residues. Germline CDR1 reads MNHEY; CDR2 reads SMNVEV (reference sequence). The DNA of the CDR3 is TGTGCCAGCAGTTTAATGGCAGGGGCGGACACTGAAGCTTTCTTT. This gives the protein CASSLMAGADTEAFF.

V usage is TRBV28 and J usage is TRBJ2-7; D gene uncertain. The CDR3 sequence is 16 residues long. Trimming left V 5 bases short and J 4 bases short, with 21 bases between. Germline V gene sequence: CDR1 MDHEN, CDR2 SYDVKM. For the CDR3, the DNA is TGTGCCAGCAGTCCCTACCTGACACGCTTCGGGTACGAGCAGTACTTC. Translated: CASSPYLTRFGYEQYF.

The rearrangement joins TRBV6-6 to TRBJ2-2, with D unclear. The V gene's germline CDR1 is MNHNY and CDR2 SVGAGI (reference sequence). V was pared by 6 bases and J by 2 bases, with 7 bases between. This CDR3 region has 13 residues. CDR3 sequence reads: CASRERNTGELFF. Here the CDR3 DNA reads TGTGCCAGCAGAGAGCGTAACACCGGGGAGCTGTTTTTT.

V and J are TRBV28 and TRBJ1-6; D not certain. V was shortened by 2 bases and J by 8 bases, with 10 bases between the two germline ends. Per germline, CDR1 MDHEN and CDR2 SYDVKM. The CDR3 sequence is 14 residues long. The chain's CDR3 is CASSLAQAHSPLHF. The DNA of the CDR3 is TGTGCCAGCAGTTTAGCGCAGGCGCATTCACCCCTCCACTTT.

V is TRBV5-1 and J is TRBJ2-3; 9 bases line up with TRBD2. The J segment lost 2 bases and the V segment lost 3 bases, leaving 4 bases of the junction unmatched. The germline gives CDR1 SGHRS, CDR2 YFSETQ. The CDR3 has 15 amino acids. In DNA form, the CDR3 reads TGCGCCAGCAGCTCCCTAGCGGGGCACACAGATACGCAGTATTTT. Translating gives CASSSLAGHTDTQYF.

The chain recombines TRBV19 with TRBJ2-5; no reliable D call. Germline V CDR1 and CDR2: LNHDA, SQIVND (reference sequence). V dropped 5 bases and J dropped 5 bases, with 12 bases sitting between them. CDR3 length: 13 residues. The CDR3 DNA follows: TGTGCCAGTAGTCAGTCTCGCGGCGAGACCCAGTACTTC. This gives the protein CASSQSRGETQYF.

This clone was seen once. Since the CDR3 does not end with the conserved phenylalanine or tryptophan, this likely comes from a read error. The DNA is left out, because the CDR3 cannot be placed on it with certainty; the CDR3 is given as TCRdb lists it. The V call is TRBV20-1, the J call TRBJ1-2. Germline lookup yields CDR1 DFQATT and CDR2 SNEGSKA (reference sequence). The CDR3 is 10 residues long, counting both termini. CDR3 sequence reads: CGTWAWGVRL.

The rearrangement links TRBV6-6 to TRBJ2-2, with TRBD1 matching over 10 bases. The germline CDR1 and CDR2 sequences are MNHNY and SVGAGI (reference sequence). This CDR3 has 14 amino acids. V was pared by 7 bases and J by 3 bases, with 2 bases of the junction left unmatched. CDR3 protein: CASKGTGDTGELFF. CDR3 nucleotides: TGTGCCAGCAAAGGGACAGGGGACACCGGGGAGCTGTTTTTT.

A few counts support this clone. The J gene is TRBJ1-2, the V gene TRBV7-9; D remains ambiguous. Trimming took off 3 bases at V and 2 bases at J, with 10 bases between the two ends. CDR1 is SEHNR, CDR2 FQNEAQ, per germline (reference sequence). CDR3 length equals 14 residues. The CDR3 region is CASSLGLLNYGYTF. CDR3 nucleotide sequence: TGTGCCAGCAGCTTGGGGTTATTGAACTATGGCTACACCTTC.

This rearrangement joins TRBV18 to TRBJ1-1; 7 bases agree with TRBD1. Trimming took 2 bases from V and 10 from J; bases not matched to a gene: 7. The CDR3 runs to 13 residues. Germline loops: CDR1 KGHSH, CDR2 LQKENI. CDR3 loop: CASSPGQDKGAFF. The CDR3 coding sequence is TGTGCCAGCTCACCAGGACAGGACAAGGGAGCTTTCTTT.

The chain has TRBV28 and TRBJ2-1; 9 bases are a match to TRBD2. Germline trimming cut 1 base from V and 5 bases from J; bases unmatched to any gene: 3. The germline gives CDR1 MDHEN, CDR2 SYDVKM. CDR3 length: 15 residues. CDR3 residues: CASSLSGTSNNEQFF. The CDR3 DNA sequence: TGTGCCAGCAGTTTATCAGGGACTAGCAACAATGAGCAGTTCTTC. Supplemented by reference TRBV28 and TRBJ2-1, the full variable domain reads DVKVTQSSRYLVKRTGEKVFLECVQDMDHENMFWYRQDPGLGLRLIYFSYDVKMKEKGDIPEGYSVSREKKERFSLILESASTNQTSMYLCASSLSGTSNNEQFFGPGTRLTVL.

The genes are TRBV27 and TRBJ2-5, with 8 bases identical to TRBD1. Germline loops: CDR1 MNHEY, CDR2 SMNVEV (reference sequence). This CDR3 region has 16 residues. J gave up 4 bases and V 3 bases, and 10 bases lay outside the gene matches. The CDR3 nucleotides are TGTGCCAGCAGTTTCGAAGGAAACAGGGGGAGAGAGACCCAGTACTTC. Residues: CASSFEGNRGRETQYF.

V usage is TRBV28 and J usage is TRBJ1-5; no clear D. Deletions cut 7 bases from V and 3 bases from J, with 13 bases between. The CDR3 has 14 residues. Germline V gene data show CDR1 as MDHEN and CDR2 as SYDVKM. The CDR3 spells CASTAGGINQPQHF. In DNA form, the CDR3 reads TGTGCCAGCACCGCAGGAGGGATCAATCAGCCCCAGCATTTT.